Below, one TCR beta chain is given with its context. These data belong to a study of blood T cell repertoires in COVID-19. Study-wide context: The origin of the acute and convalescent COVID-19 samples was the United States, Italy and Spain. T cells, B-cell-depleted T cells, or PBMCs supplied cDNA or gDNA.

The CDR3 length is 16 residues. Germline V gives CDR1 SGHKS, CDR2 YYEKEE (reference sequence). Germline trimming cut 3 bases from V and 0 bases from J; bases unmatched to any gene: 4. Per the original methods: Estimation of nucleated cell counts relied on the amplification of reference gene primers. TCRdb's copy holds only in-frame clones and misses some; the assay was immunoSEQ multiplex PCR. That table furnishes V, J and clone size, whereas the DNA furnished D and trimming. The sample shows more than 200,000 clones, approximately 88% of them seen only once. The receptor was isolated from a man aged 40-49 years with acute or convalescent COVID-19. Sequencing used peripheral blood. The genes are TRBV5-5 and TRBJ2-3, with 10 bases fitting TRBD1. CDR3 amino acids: CASSSDRGLSTDTQYF. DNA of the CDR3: TGTGCCAGCAGCTCTGACAGGGGGCTTAGCACAGATACGCAGTATTTT.